These T cell receptor beta chains were read from a single sample in a study of blood T cell repertoires in COVID-19. Clones were read by immunoSEQ multiplex PCR, and TCRdb kept only the in-frame ones, dropping some. Among about 140,000 clones listed, about 88% were seen once. The sequencing sample was made of peripheral blood. These receptors were taken from a man aged 45-60 years with active or convalescent COVID-19. The CDR3 runs from the conserved cysteine through the conserved F or W. The D gene is left open where the match is weak. Clone size appears in some rows only: once, few, many, or a class for an expanded clone.

CDR3 DNA,CDR3 protein,J gene,clone size,V gene,D gene
TGTGCCAGTAGTGCTCGACGGGAAGCTAACTATGGCTACACCTTC,CASSARREANYGYTF,TRBJ1-2,-,TRBV19,-
TGCGCCATCCCCCCCACAGGCTACTACAATGAGCAGTTCTTC,CAIPPTGYYNEQFF,TRBJ2-1,-,TRBV23-1,-
TGTGCCAGCAGTGCGACAGGGGTTGCCTACGAGCAGTACTTC,CASSATGVAYEQYF,TRBJ2-7,-,TRBV25-1,TRBD1
TGTGCCAGCAGCATGCAGGGCTCAGGCTACAATGAGCAGTTCTTC,CASSMQGSGYNEQFF,TRBJ2-1,-,TRBV9,-
TGCGCCAGCAGCTTGGCCGCGGGACCAACCGAGCAGTTCTTC,CASSLAAGPTEQFF,TRBJ2-1,-,TRBV5-1,-
TGTGCCAGCAGCTTATCCGGGACAGAGTCCTACGAGCAGTACTTC,CASSLSGTESYEQYF,TRBJ2-7,once,TRBV9,TRBD1
TGCGCCAGCAGTTACAGGGTTAGGACTGAAGCTTTCTTT,CASSYRVRTEAFF,TRBJ1-1,-,TRBV4-1,-
TGTGCCAGCAGTTACTCGATCTCGGGCTACGAGCAGTACTTC,CASSYSISGYEQYF,TRBJ2-7,-,TRBV6-2/TRBV6-3,-
TGCAGCGTTGAACGTACGACAGGGCCCTACGAGCAGTACTTC,CSVERTTGPYEQYF,TRBJ2-7,-,TRBV29-1,TRBD1
TGTGCCAGCAGCCTTAGCGGGAGAAGCACAGATACGCAGTATTTT,CASSLSGRSTDTQYF,TRBJ2-3,once,TRBV7-2,TRBD2
TGTGCCAGCTCCCCGGCAGGGACAGGGGTCTCTGGGGCCAACGTCCTGACTTTC,CASSPAGTGVSGANVLTF,TRBJ2-6,-,TRBV18,TRBD1
TGTGCCAGCAGCCCTCGGCGGACTAGCGGGAGGACAGATACGCAGTATTTT,CASSPRRTSGRTDTQYF,TRBJ2-3,-,TRBV6-2/TRBV6-3,TRBD2
TGTGCCAGCAGCTTAGACTCAGGGGCCCAGCCCCAGCATTTT,CASSLDSGAQPQHF,TRBJ1-5,few,TRBV11-2,-
TGTGCCAGCAGCCAAGTGAGTTGGACAGCCCTGGGGAACAATGAGCAGTTCTTC,CASSQVSWTALGNNEQFF,TRBJ2-1,-,TRBV14,-
TGCGCCAGCAGCCAAGATGGAAGCGGGAGTGCAGATACGCAGTATTTT,CASSQDGSGSADTQYF,TRBJ2-3,-,TRBV4-1,TRBD2
TGCGCCAGCAGCCAAGATTCCGTATCAGATACGCAGTATTTT,CASSQDSVSDTQYF,TRBJ2-3,-,TRBV4-3,-
TGCGCCAGCAGCTTGTCTACCGCCTACGAGCAGTACTTC,CASSLSTAYEQYF,TRBJ2-7,few,TRBV5-1,-
TGTGCCACCAGTGATCGACAGGGACAGAGGGATACGCAGTATTTT,CATSDRQGQRDTQYF,TRBJ2-3,once,TRBV24-1,TRBD1
TGCGCCAGCAGCCAAGATGTGACTAGCGGGAGACGGGAGCAGTACTTC,CASSQDVTSGRREQYF,TRBJ2-7,-,TRBV4-1,TRBD2
TGTGCCATCAGCGGGGGGACTAGCAATCAGCCCCAGCATTTT,CAISGGTSNQPQHF,TRBJ1-5,few,TRBV10-3,-
TGTGCCAGTACCCCGGGGACAAAGAACACTGAAGCTTTCTTT,CASTPGTKNTEAFF,TRBJ1-1,-,TRBV19,-
TGTGCCAGCAGCCCGGCCTCAGGGGCAGATACGCAGTATTTT,CASSPASGADTQYF,TRBJ2-3,once,TRBV4-2,-
TGTGCCAGTCGGGAGGACATGAACACTGAAGCTTTCTTT,CASREDMNTEAFF,TRBJ1-1,-,TRBV7-2,-
TGTGCCAGCAGTGAAAGGGCTAGCGGGAGGAACGAGCAGTACTTC,CASSERASGRNEQYF,TRBJ2-7,-,TRBV6-1,TRBD2
TGTGCCAGCAGTGACTCCCCGGAATCCTATAATTCACCCCTCCACTTT,CASSDSPESYNSPLHF,TRBJ1-6,-,TRBV21-1,-
TGTGCCAGCAGTTTGGGACAGGTTAAAGATACGCAGTATTTT,CASSLGQVKDTQYF,TRBJ2-3,-,TRBV27,TRBD1
TGTGCCAGCAGGCCCAGGGCCCCCAAAAACATTCAGTACTTC,CASRPRAPKNIQYF,TRBJ2-4,-,TRBV27,-
TGTGCCTGCAATCCGAGACGGGGAGAGACCCAGTACTTC,CACNPRRGETQYF,TRBJ2-5,-,TRBV19,-
TGCGCCAGCAGCAGCAGACCAACAGGGAACACTGAAGCTTTCTTT,CASSSRPTGNTEAFF,TRBJ1-1,once,TRBV5-1,-
TGTGCCAGCAGTGGACTAGCGGGAGCAGATACGCAGTATTTT,CASSGLAGADTQYF,TRBJ2-3,once,TRBV6-2/TRBV6-3,TRBD2
TGTGCCTGGAGTGGAGGTTGGGCAACAGGGGACGAGCAGTACTTC,CAWSGGWATGDEQYF,TRBJ2-7,-,TRBV30,TRBD1
TGTGCCAGTAGTATGGGGGGGGCCCTCCTAGGAACTGAAGCTTTCTTT,CASSMGGALLGTEAFF,TRBJ1-1,-,TRBV19,-
TGTGCCAGCAGCTACGCGGGGGAACAAGAGACCCAGTACTTC,CASSYAGEQETQYF,TRBJ2-5,-,TRBV11-3,TRBD2
TGTGCCAGCAGCGGACAGGGGGAATTCGCGAACACCGGGGAGCTGTTTTTT,CASSGQGEFANTGELFF,TRBJ2-2,-,TRBV7-9,TRBD1
TGTGCCACTCTACCGGCACTAGCGTCCAATGAGCAGTTCTTC,CATLPALASNEQFF,TRBJ2-1,-,TRBV28,TRBD2
TGTGCCAGCAGCCCCCTAAGCCGTTTTAATTCTGGAAACACCATATATTTT,CASSPLSRFNSGNTIYF,TRBJ1-3,-,TRBV7-2,-
TGTGCCAGCAGTGAAGCAGGAGTCTACGAGCAGTACTTC,CASSEAGVYEQYF,TRBJ2-7,-,TRBV6-1,-
TGTGCCATCAGGGCGGGACAGGTTTCCTACGAGCAGTACTTC,CAIRAGQVSYEQYF,TRBJ2-7,-,TRBV10-3,TRBD1
TGCGCCAGCAGCCAAGTCTTCAGAGGCCACGAGCAGTACTTC,CASSQVFRGHEQYF,TRBJ2-7,-,TRBV4-3,-
TGTGCCATCAGTGTCGGACAGAACACCGGGGAGCTGTTTTTT,CAISVGQNTGELFF,TRBJ2-2,-,TRBV10-3,-
TGTGCCAGCAGGGGACTATCTGGAAACACCATATATTTT,CASRGLSGNTIYF,TRBJ1-3,-,TRBV2,-
TGTGCCAGCAGTTTAGCGGGCGAGCAGTACTTC,CASSLAGEQYF,TRBJ2-7,-,TRBV27,-
TGTGCCAGCAGCTCCAGGACTCGTTCCCACGAGCAGTACTTC,CASSSRTRSHEQYF,TRBJ2-7,-,TRBV5-4,-
TGTGCCAGCAGTGGGGGACAATCCTACGAGCAGTACTTC,CASSGGQSYEQYF,TRBJ2-7,-,TRBV28,-
TGTGCCAGCAGTGAAAGAGGACTAGCGGACACCGGGGAGCTGTTTTTT,CASSERGLADTGELFF,TRBJ2-2,-,TRBV6-1,TRBD2
TGTGCCAGCAGCGGGATGGGGAAACAGGGGTTAAGCACTGAAGCTTTCTTT,CASSGMGKQGLSTEAFF,TRBJ1-1,once,TRBV5-4,TRBD1
TGTGCCAGTAGTATCCAGGGGCAAAAGGGGCAGCCCCAGCATTTT,CASSIQGQKGQPQHF,TRBJ1-5,-,TRBV19,-
TGTGCCAGCAGTCTAGGACAGGGGGCGCGGGGCTACACCTTC,CASSLGQGARGYTF,TRBJ1-2,-,TRBV28,TRBD1
TGCAGCGTTGAAGGGACAGTTTCCTACGAGCAGTACTTC,CSVEGTVSYEQYF,TRBJ2-7,-,TRBV29-1,-
TGTGCCAGCAGCCAAGTCTACCAAGAGACCCAGTACTTC,CASSQVYQETQYF,TRBJ2-5,once,TRBV4-2,-
TGCGCCAGCAGCCAAACACTAGCGGGGGGGTCCTACAATGAGCAGTTCTTC,CASSQTLAGGSYNEQFF,TRBJ2-1,-,TRBV4-3,TRBD2
TGTGCCAGCAGCCAAGGGCAGGGGTGGCAAGAGACCCAGTACTTC,CASSQGQGWQETQYF,TRBJ2-5,-,TRBV14,-
TGCGCCAGCAGCTTGGGACTAGCGGGGGCCTACGAGCAGTACTTC,CASSLGLAGAYEQYF,TRBJ2-7,once,TRBV5-1,TRBD2
TGTGCCAGCAGTCTGGGACAGGGACCAAGGGGGACCCAGTACTTC,CASSLGQGPRGTQYF,TRBJ2-5,-,TRBV2,TRBD1
TGTGCCAGCTCACCCTCCTCTCCTCGGGAAAACATTCAGTACTTC,CASSPSSPRENIQYF,TRBJ2-4,-,TRBV18,-
TGTGCCAGCAGCTTAGATCGAGGTGCCTACAATGAGCAGTTCTTC,CASSLDRGAYNEQFF,TRBJ2-1,once,TRBV7-2,-
TGTGCCAGCAGTCCGCCGGGACAGGGTTGGATTGGAGCTTTCTTT,CASSPPGQGWIGAFF,TRBJ1-1,-,TRBV28,TRBD1